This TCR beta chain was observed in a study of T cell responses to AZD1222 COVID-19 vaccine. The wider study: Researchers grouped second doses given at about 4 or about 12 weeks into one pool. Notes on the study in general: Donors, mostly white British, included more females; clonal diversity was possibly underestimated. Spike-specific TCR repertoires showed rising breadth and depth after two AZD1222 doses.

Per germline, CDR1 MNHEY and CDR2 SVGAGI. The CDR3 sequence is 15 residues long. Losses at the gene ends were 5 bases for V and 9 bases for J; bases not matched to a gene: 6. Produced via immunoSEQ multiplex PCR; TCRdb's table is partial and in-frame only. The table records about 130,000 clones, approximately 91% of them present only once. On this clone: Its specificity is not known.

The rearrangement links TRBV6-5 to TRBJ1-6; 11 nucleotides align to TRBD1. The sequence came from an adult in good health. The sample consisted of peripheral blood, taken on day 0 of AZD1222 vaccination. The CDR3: CASSLRTGGSSPLHF. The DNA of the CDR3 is TGTGCCAGCAGTCTTCGGACAGGGGGCAGTTCACCCCTCCACTTT.